The clone carrying this T cell receptor beta chain is medium-sized in the sample. Its antigen is unknown. The data were taken from a study of spatial heterogeneity in lung cancer. About the study: The average count in raw reads for each unique TCR and UMI combination exceeded 9.5 appearances. Broader study findings: Ubiquitous expanded tumor TCRs surfaced in blood more at resection than they did at follow-up.

The time point denotes: sample taken at primary tumor resection. Sequencing of whole RNA from tumor, nontumor lung or frozen PBMC involved no sorting. Around 68 TRACERx patients with early, untreated non-small cell lung cancer donated samples. Trimming cost V 5 bases and J 4 bases, with 5 bases left between them. The CDR3 spans 12 residues. Germline lookup yields CDR1 SNHLY and CDR2 FYNNEI. Every TCR cDNA molecule carried a tag that served as a unique molecular identifier. MiXCR, applied by TCRdb to the 5' RACE reads, yields one record per CDR3 protein. The table lists about 38,000 distinct CDR3 sequences, roughly 7.4% of them singletons, with 25% to 35% in the top ten.

The source is a male donor with early-stage non-small cell lung cancer. This chain links TRBV2 with TRBJ1-4; D is unresolved. This sample comprised PBMCs, obtained at surgery. The CDR3 sequence: CASSSSNEKLFF. The DNA of the CDR3 is TGTGCCAGCAGTTCGAGTAATGAAAAACTGTTTTTT.